This TCR beta chain was captured by sequencing in a study of control samples from healthy donors and cancer patients. V gave up 2 bases and J gave up 8 bases, with 12 bases separating them. Germline CDR1 reads LGHNA; CDR2 reads YSLEER. The CDR3 runs 13 residues. Method: immunoSEQ multiplex PCR; TCRdb's copy keeps in-frame clones and lacks some. The sample has about 92,000 clones, roughly four fifths seen once. The sequenced sample was blood. The chain uses TRBV4-3 and TRBJ1-2, with a possible D match to TRBD1 (5 bases). The receptor was isolated from a woman aged 55 to 70 in good health. The CDR3 here is CASSQRGSGGYTF. CDR3 in DNA: TGCGCCAGCAGCCAAAGGGGAAGTGGGGGCTACACCTTC.